This TCR beta chain was recorded in a study of blood T cell repertoires in COVID-19. This clone showed up just once. In the authors' workflow: It was from reference gene primer amplification that nucleated cell counts were estimated. Sequencing was performed with immunoSEQ multiplex PCR; in TCRdb, only in-frame clones are kept and a portion is missing. Clonal size and the V and J genes are those of that table, whereas D and trimming came from the DNA. The sample has some 310,000 clones; roughly 90% are singletons. CDR1 and CDR2 from the germline V gene are MNHEY and SMNVEV (reference sequence). V lost 1 base and J 0 bases, leaving 13 bases between the germline ends. This CDR3 spans 17 amino acids.

The sequence was obtained from a woman in her thirties with COVID-19, enrolled during active disease. This chain joins TRBV27 and TRBJ2-1, with D possibly TRBD2 on 5 matching bases. The sample was peripheral blood. CDR3 bases: TGTGCCAGCAGTTTATTTTTCTCGGCGGGCTCCTACAATGAGCAGTTCTTC. This codes for CASSLFFSAGSYNEQFF.